This TCR beta chain was sequenced for a study of lymphopenia after photon versus proton radiotherapy. Method: immunoSEQ multiplex PCR; TCRdb's copy keeps in-frame clones and lacks some. The repertoire holds around 20,000 clones, approximately 85% seen once, with roughly 2.8% in the top ten. This clone was counted a few times. This clonotype was sampled from a woman aged 50 to 60 with pancreatic cancer. Sequencing used peripheral blood, obtained from a patient treated with photon-based radiotherapy.

This chain's CDR3 is CASSQEIRREQFF. The CDR3 DNA reads TGTGCCAGCAGCCAAGAGATTCGGAGGGAGCAGTTCTTC. This chain links TRBV14 with TRBJ2-1; possibly TRBD2 for D (5 bases). CDR1 SGHDN and CDR2 FVKESK come from the germline V gene. This CDR3 has 13 amino acids. Trimming shortened V by 0 bases and J by 10 bases, and 10 bases separated the two germline ends.